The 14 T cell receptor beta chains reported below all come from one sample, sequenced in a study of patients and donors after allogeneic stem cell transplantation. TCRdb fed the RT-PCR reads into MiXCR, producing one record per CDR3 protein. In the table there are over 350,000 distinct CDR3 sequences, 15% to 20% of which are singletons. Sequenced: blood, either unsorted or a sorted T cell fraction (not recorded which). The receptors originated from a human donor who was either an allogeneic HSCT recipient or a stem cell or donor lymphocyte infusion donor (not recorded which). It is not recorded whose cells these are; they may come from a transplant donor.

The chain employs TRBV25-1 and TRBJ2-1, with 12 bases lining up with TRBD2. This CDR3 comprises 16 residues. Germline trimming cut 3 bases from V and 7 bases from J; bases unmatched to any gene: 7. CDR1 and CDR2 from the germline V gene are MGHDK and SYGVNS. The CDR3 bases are TGTGCCAGCAGTGATCCCCGACTAGCGGGAGATAATGAGCAGTTCTTC. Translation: CASSDPRLAGDNEQFF.

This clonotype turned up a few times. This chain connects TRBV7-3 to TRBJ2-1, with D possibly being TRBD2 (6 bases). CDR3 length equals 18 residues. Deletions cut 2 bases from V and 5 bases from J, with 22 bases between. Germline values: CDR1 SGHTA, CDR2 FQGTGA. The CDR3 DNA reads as TGTGCCAGCAGCTTACCCGTCGGGACTTCTGTGTTGAACAATGAGCAGTTCTTC. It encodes CASSLPVGTSVLNNEQFF.

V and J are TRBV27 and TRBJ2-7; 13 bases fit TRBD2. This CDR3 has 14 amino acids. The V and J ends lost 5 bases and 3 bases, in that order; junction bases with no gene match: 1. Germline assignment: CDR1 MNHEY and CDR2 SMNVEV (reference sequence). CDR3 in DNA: TGTGCCAGCAGTGGACTAGCGGGAGTCTACGAGCAGTACTTC. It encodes CASSGLAGVYEQYF.

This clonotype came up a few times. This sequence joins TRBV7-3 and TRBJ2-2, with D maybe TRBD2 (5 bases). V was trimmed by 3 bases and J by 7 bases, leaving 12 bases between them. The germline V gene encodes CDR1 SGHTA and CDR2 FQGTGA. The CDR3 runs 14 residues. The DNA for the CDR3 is TGTGCCAGCAGCTTTAGCGACTTCAACGGGGAGCTGTTTTTT. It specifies CASSFSDFNGELFF.

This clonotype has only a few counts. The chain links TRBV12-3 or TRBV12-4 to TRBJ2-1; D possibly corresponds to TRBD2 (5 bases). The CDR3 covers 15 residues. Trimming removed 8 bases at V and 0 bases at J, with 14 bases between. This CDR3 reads CASADSLSSYNEQFF. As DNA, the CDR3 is TGTGCCAGCGCGGACTCCCTCAGCTCCTACAATGAGCAGTTCTTC.

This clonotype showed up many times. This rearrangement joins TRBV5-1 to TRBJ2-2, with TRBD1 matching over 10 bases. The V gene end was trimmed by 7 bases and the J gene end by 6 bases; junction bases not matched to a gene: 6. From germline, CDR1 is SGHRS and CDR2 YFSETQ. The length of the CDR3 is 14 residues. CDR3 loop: CASAGTGVPGELFF. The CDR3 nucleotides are TGCGCCAGCGCCGGGACAGGGGTCCCCGGGGAGCTGTTTTTT.

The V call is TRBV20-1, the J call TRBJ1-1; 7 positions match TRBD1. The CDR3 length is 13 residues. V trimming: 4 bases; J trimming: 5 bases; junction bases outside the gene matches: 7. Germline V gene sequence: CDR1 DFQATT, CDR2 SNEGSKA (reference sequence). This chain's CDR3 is CSANRVTGTEAFF. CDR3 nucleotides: TGCAGTGCTAATCGTGTGACAGGGACTGAAGCTTTCTTT.

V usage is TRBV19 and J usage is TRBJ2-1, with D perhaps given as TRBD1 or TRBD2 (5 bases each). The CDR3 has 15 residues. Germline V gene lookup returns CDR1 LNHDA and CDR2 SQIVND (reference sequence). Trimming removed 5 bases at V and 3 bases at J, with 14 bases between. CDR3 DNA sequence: TGTGCCAGTAGTGGGGGACCGGGTTTCTACAATGAGCAGTTCTTC. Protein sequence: CASSGGPGFYNEQFF.

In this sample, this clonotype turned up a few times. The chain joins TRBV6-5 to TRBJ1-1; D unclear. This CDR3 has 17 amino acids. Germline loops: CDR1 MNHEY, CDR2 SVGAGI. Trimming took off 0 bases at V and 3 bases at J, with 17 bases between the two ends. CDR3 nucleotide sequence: TGTGCCAGCAGTTACTCCCCCGGCGGGCGAGCATACACTGAAGCTTTCTTT. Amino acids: CASSYSPGGRAYTEAFF.

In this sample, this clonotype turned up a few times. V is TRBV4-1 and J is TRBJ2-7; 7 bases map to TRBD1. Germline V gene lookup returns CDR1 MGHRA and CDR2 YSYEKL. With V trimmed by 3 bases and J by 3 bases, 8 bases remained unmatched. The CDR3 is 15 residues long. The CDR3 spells CASSQKGQRGYEQYF. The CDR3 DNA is TGCGCCAGCAGCCAGAAGGGACAGAGAGGCTACGAGCAGTACTTC.

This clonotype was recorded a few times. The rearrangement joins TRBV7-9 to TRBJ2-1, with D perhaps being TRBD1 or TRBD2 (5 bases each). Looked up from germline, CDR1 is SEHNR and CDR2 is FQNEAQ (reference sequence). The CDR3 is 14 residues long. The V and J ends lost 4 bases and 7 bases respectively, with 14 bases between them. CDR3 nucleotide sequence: TGTGCCAGCAGCTCGTCCGGGGCCAGAAATGAGCAGTTCTTC. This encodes CASSSSGARNEQFF.

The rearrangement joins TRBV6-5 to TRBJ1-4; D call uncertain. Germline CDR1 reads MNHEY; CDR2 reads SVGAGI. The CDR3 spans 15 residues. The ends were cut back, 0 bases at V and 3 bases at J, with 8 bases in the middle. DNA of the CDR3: TGTGCCAGCAGTTACTCGTCCGGGGCTAATGAAAAACTGTTTTTT. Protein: CASSYSSGANEKLFF.

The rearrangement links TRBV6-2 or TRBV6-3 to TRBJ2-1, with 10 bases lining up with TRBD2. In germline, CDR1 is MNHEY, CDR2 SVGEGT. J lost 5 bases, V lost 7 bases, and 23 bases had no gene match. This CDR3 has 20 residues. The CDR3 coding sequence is TGTGCCAGCAACCATCTCCTAGGGCTAGCGGGAGAATTGACGCACAATGAGCAGTTCTTC. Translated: CASNHLLGLAGELTHNEQFF.

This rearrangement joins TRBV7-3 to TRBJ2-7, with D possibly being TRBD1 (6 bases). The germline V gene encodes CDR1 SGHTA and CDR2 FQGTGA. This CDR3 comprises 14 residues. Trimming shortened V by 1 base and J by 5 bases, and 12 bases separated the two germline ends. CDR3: CASSLNRASDEQYF. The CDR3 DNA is TGTGCCAGCAGCTTAAACAGGGCATCCGACGAGCAGTACTTC.